One sample yielded the 5 T cell receptor beta chains listed below, sequenced in a study of blood T cells in healthy people across ages. Primed by a sample-barcoded 5' primer and a J-beta primer mix, a second PCR proceeded for about 6 to 11 cycles. MiXCR, applied by TCRdb to the 5' RACE reads, yields one record per CDR3 protein. The sample consists of roughly 800,000 distinct CDR3 sequences, roughly 60% of them appearing once. The sample taken for sequencing was blood. The source is a man aged 30 to 39 in good health.

This clonotype was picked up one time. The chain is built from TRBV6-2 or TRBV6-3 and TRBJ2-7; 9 nucleotides align to TRBD2. V shed 5 bases and J 0 bases; nucleotides not matched to a gene: 11. The CDR3 runs to 17 residues. Germline V gene data show CDR1 as MNHEY and CDR2 as SVGEGT. In nucleotides, the CDR3 is TGTGCCAGCAGTACCAGATGGCAGCGGGGGGCCTCCTACGAGCAGTACTTC. Translation: CASSTRWQRGASYEQYF.

The CDR3 DNA sequence: TGTGCCAGCAGAGACCAACCATACACCCAGAAGAACACCGGGGAGCTGTTTTTT. This gives the protein CASRDQPYTQKNTGELFF. The V call is TRBV12-3 or TRBV12-4, the J call TRBJ2-2, with unresolved D. The CDR3 totals 18 residues. V shed 6 bases and J shed 1 base, with 21 bases lying between them.

This clonotype was detected a few times. The rearrangement links TRBV20-1 to TRBJ1-6; possible D gene TRBD1, 6 bases. In germline, CDR1 is DFQATT, CDR2 SNEGSKA (reference sequence). The V end was cut by 0 bases, the J end by 7 bases, with 10 bases between. This CDR3 is 14 amino acids long. CDR3 amino acids: CSARENTGNSPLHF. In nucleotides, the CDR3 is TGCAGTGCTAGAGAGAATACAGGGAATTCACCCCTCCACTTT.

This chain joins TRBV7-3 and TRBJ1-1; 7 nucleotides align to TRBD1. J gave up 3 bases and V 5 bases, and 6 bases lay outside the gene matches. This CDR3 is built from 14 residues. The germline CDR1 and CDR2 sequences are SGHTA and FQGTGA. CDR3 residues: CASSQGEADTEAFF. For the CDR3, the DNA is TGTGCCAGCAGCCAGGGGGAGGCGGACACTGAAGCTTTCTTT.

The chain employs TRBV7-9 and TRBJ2-1; D might be TRBD2 (6 bases). The CDR3 contains 12 residues. Trimming shortened V by 6 bases and J by 10 bases, and 13 bases separated the two germline ends. Germline CDR1 reads SEHNR; CDR2 reads FQNEAQ (reference sequence). The CDR3 here is CASRGAGTEQFF. The CDR3 nucleotides are TGTGCCAGCAGAGGCGCGGGAACGGAGCAGTTCTTC.